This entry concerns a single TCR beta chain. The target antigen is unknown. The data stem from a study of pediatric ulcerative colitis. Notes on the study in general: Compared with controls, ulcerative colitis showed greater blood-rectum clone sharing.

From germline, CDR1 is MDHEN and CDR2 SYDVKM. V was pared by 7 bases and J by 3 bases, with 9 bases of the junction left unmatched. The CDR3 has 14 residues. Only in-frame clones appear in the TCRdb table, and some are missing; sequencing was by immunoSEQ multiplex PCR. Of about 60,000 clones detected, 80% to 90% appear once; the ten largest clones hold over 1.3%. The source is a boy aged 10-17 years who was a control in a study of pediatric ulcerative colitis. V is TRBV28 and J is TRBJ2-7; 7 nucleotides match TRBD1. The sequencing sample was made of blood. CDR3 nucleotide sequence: TGTGCCAGCACCCGGGACAGCGAGATCTACGAGCAGTACTTC. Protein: CASTRDSEIYEQYF.